These 9 T cell receptor beta chains were sequenced from one sample in a study of T cells in Graves' hyperthyroidism and ophthalmopathy. Amplified regions were TCR beta CDR3 sequences from RNA transcripts. First-round RT-PCR with HTBI primers amplified the TCR CDR3 region. TCRdb ran MiXCR on the multiplex PCR reads and lists one entry per CDR3 protein. The sample holds some 600,000 distinct CDR3 sequences, about 15% seen once. The sample taken for sequencing was blood. Source of these receptors: a woman younger than 45 with Graves' hyperthyroidism that later progressed to Graves' ophthalmopathy.

This clonotype turned up a few times. This sequence joins TRBV5-1 and TRBJ2-5; the D is unclear. This CDR3 has 16 amino acids. Germline assignment: CDR1 SGHRS and CDR2 YFSETQ. Trimming cost V 0 bases and J 1 base, with 13 bases left between them. The CDR3 DNA follows: TGCGCCAGCAGCTTGGCCGGGCGGACGCCCCAAGAGACCCAGTACTTC. It translates to CASSLAGRTPQETQYF. The full variable domain, in which reference TRBV5-1 and TRBJ2-5 provide the parts outside the CDR3, is KAGVTQTPRYLIKTRGQQVTLSCSPISGHRSVSWYQQTPGQGLQFLFEYFSETQRNKGNFPGRFSGRQFSNSRSEMNVSTLELGDSALYLCASSLAGRTPQETQYFGPGTRLLVL.

This clonotype was seen repeatedly, ten times or more. The chain is built from TRBV12-3 or TRBV12-4 and TRBJ1-5; 9 bases are a match to TRBD1. There are 16 residues in the CDR3. V lost 5 bases and J lost 3; bases outside the gene matches: 8. The CDR3 DNA reads as TGTGCCAGCAGTGTAGGGACAGGGTTTCCCAATCAGCCCCAGCATTTT. Translating it yields CASSVGTGFPNQPQHF.

This chain links TRBV6-1 with TRBJ1-2; D gene uncertain. Germline CDR1 is MNHNS and CDR2 is SASEGT. V dropped 5 bases and J dropped 0 bases, with 10 bases sitting between them. The CDR3 runs 14 residues. For the CDR3, the DNA is TGTGCCAGCAGTTCCCCAGGTACTAACTATGGCTACACCTTC. Translated, it gives CASSSPGTNYGYTF.

This clonotype was found a few times. This chain connects TRBV19 to TRBJ2-7, with TRBD2 identical over 11 bases. There are 18 residues in the CDR3. CDR1 is LNHDA, CDR2 SQIVND, per germline (reference sequence). The V and J ends lost 6 bases and 2 bases, in that order; junction bases with no gene match: 15. The chain's CDR3 is CASSPGLAGGNPTYEQYF. The CDR3 DNA is TGTGCCAGTAGCCCCGGGCTAGCGGGAGGTAATCCGACCTACGAGCAGTACTTC. The full variable domain, in which reference TRBV19 and TRBJ2-7 provide the parts outside the CDR3, is DGGITQSPKYLFRKEGQNVTLSCEQNLNHDAMYWYRQDPGQGLRLIYYSQIVNDFQKGDIAEGYSVSREKKESFPLTVTSAQKNPTAFYLCASSPGLAGGNPTYEQYFGPGTRLTVT.

The chain links TRBV11-2 to TRBJ2-2; 7 bases are shared with TRBD2. After removal of 5 bases from V and 7 bases from J, the junction contained 10 bases not matched to a gene. CDR1 and CDR2 from the germline V gene are SGHAT and FQNNGV. CDR3 length: 15 amino acids. In DNA, the CDR3 is TGTGCCAGCAGCCTTGAGCGGGATTTAGACGGGGAGCTGTTTTTT. Its translation: CASSLERDLDGELFF.

This clonotype was seen ten or more times. The gene calls are TRBV6-1 and TRBJ1-4; 9 nucleotides line up with TRBD1. Germline CDR1 is MNHNS and CDR2 is SASEGT. The CDR3 loop spans 15 amino acids. The trim removed 3 bases at V and 7 bases at J, leaving 6 bases unmatched. The CDR3 sequence: CASSDPGQGIEKLFF. The CDR3 region has the DNA TGTGCCAGCAGTGACCCGGGACAGGGAATTGAAAAACTGTTTTTT.

The sample holds many counts of this clonotype. The gene calls are TRBV5-1 and TRBJ2-1; possible D gene TRBD2, 5 bases. The CDR3 runs 17 residues. V was cut by 6 bases and J by 0 bases, with 19 bases left in between. The germline CDR1 and CDR2 sequences are SGHRS and YFSETQ. The CDR3 coding sequence is TGCGCCAGCAATCCCAGTTTGGCGGGTAGCTCCTACAATGAGCAGTTCTTC. The encoded protein is CASNPSLAGSSYNEQFF. The entire variable domain, with the rest obtained from reference TRBV5-1 and TRBJ2-1, is as follows: KAGVTQTPRYLIKTRGQQVTLSCSPISGHRSVSWYQQTPGQGLQFLFEYFSETQRNKGNFPGRFSGRQFSNSRSEMNVSTLELGDSALYLCASNPSLAGSSYNEQFFGPGTRLTVL.

This clonotype was observed at least ten times. The chain has TRBV12-5 and TRBJ1-1; the D is unclear. The germline V gene has CDR1 LGHNT and CDR2 FRNRAP. This CDR3 comprises 12 residues. Trimming removed 2 bases at V and 3 bases at J, with 4 bases between. The CDR3 coding sequence is TGTGCTAGTGGTTTGCCTTACACTGAAGCTTTCTTT. This codes for CASGLPYTEAFF.

This clonotype was counted ten times or more. This chain joins TRBV20-1 and TRBJ1-2; D is ambiguous. CDR3 size: 12 residues. Per the germline V gene, CDR1 is DFQATT and CDR2 is SNEGSKA (reference sequence). V lost 4 bases and J lost 7, with 13 bases in between. The CDR3 loop reads CSAKEGGSGYTF. CDR3 DNA sequence: TGCAGTGCTAAAGAGGGAGGAAGTGGCTACACCTTC.